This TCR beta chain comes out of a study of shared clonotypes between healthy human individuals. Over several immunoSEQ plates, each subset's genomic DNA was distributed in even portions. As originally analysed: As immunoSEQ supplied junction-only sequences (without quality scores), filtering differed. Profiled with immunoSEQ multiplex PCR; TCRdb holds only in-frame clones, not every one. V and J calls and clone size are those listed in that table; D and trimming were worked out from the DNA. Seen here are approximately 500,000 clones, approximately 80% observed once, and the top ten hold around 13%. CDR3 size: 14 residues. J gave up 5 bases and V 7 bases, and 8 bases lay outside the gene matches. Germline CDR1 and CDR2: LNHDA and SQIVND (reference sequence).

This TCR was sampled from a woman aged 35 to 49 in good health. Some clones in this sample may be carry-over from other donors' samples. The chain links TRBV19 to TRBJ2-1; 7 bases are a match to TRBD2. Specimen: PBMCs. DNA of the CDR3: TGTGCCAGTAAGATCCAGCGGGATAACAATGAGCAGTTCTTC. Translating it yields CASKIQRDNNEQFF.